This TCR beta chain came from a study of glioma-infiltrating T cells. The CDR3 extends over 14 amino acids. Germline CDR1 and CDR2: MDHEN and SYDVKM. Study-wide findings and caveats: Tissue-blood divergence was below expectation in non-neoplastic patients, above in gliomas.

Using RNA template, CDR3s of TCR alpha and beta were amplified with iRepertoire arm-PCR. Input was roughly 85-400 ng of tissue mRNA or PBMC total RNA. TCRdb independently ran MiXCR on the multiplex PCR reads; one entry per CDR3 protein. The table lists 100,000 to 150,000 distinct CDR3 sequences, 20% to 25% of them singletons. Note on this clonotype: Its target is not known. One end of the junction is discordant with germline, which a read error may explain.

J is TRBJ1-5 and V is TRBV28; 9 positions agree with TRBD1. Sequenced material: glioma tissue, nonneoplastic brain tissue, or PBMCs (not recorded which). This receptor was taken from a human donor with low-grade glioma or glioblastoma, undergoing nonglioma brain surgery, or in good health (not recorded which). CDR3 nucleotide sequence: TGTGCCAGCAGTTGGGACAGGGTCTACAATCAGCCCCACTTT. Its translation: CASSWDRVYNQPHF.